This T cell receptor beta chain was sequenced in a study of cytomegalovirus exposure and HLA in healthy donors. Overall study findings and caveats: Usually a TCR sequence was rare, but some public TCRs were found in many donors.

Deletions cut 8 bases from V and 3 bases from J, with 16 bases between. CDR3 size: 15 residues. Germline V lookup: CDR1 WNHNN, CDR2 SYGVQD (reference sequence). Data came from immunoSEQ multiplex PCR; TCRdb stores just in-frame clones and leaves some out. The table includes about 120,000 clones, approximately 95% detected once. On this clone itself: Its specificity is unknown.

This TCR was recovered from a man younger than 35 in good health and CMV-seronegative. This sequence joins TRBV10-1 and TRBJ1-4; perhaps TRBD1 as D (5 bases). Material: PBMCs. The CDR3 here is CASGRVGGANEKLFF. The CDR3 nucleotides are TGCGCCAGCGGTCGGGTGGGGGGGGCTAATGAAAAACTGTTTTTT.